This TCR beta chain originates from a study of graft-versus-host responses after intestinal transplantation. Turning to the study itself: Recipients had transplants, and these were multivisceral, liver-intestinal, or isolated intestinal.

On this clone: The antigen remains undetermined.

Trimming cost V 5 bases and J 7 bases; bases outside gene matches: 4. CDR3 length: 13 amino acids. Germline CDR1 and CDR2: LNHDA and SQIVND (reference sequence). Sequencing was performed with immunoSEQ multiplex PCR; in TCRdb, only in-frame clones are kept and a portion is missing. The sample carries tens of thousands of clones, approximately 95% recorded once. This rearrangement joins TRBV19 to TRBJ2-1; TRBD1 matches at 8 bases. The sequence came from a human donor who was the organ donor for an intestinal transplant. Sequencing was performed on unstimulated CD8+ T cells sorted from spleen or lymph node cells, taken before transplant. The CDR3: CASSVQGANEQFF. The CDR3 nucleotides are TGTGCCAGTAGTGTCCAGGGGGCAAATGAGCAGTTCTTC.